This T cell receptor (beta chain) originates from a study of shared clonotypes between healthy human individuals. Study-level findings and limits: Clonotypes not shared had lower generation probabilities than those common to all four donors. The authors expected sequencing depth to affect clonotype sharing among donors.

Germline V gives CDR1 SGHRS, CDR2 YFSETQ. V lost 4 bases, J lost 2 bases, and 4 bases stayed unmatched. CDR3 length: 14 amino acids. This clone occurred once. Its antigen is still unknown. Partitioning of CD4+ cells yielded a CD45RA+ naive subset and a CD45RA-negative memory subset. Sequencing used immunoSEQ multiplex PCR; TCRdb keeps in-frame clones, though not all of them. The profile shows nearly 750,000 clones, roughly 72% of them singletons. The V gene is TRBV5-1, the J gene TRBJ2-5, with TRBD2 matching over 8 bases. Sequencing was carried out using memory CD4+ T cells sorted from blood. Regarding subset: CD45RA-negative fraction. This sequence was found in a woman in her 30s in good health. The CDR3 loop reads CASSPTSAQETQYF. CDR3 nucleotides: TGCGCCAGCAGCCCGACTAGCGCACAAGAGACCCAGTACTTC.